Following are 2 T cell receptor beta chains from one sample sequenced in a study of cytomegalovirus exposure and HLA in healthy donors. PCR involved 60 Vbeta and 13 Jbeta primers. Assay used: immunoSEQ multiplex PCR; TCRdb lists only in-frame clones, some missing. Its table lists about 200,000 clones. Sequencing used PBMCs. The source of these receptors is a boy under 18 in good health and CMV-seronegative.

The CDR3 region has the DNA TGTGCCAGCGCGACTAGCGGGGGCACAGATACGCAGTATTTT. Its translation is CASATSGGTDTQYF. The chain has TRBV7-9 and TRBJ2-3; TRBD2 matches 11 bases. Germline lookup yields CDR1 SEHNR and CDR2 FQNEAQ (reference sequence). The length of the CDR3 is 14 residues. With 8 bases clipped from V and 1 base from J, the junction kept 2 bases outside the gene matches.

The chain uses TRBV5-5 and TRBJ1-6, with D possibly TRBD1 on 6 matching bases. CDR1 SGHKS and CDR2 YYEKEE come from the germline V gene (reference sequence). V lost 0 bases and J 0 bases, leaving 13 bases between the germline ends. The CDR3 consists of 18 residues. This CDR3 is CASSLVSGASSYNSPLHF. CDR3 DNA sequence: TGTGCCAGCAGCTTGGTTTCAGGGGCCAGCTCCTATAATTCACCCCTCCACTTT.